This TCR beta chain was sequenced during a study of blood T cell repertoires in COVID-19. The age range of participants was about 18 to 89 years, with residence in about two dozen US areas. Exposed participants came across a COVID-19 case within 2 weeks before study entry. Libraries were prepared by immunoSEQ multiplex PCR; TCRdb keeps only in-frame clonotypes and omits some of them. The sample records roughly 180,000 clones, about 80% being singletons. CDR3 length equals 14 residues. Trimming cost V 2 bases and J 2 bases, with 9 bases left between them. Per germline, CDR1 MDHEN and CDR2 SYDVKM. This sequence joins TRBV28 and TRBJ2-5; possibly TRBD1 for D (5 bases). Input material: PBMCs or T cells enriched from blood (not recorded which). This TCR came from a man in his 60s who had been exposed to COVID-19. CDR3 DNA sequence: TGTGCCAGCAGTTTAGCAGGGCAGCAAGAGACCCAGTACTTC. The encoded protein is CASSLAGQQETQYF.